The 4 T cell receptor beta chains below come from one sample, sequenced in a study of cytomegalovirus exposure and HLA in healthy donors. TCRdb's copy holds only in-frame clones and misses some; the assay was immunoSEQ multiplex PCR. The data show roughly 60,000 clones, roughly 90% seen once. The material sequenced was PBMCs. Receptor source: a woman aged 30 to 39 in good health and CMV-seronegative.

V and J are TRBV5-1 and TRBJ2-1; 10 bases align to TRBD2. With V trimmed by 9 bases and J by 5 bases, 5 bases remained unmatched. The CDR3 is 13 amino acids. Germline V gene sequence: CDR1 SGHRS, CDR2 YFSETQ. The CDR3 DNA follows: TGCGCCACCGGGACTAGCGTTGACAATGAGCAGTTCTTC. Amino acid sequence: CATGTSVDNEQFF.

The chain employs TRBV7-6 and TRBJ2-1; 15 bases are shared with TRBD2. The CDR3 loop spans 19 amino acids. V was clipped by 2 bases and J by 2 bases; unmatched bases: 7. Looked up from germline, CDR1 is SGHVS and CDR2 is FNYEAQ. DNA of the CDR3: TGTGCCAGCAGCTTATCGGAGGGACTAGCGGGAGGTCCCTACAATGAGCAGTTCTTC. Amino acids: CASSLSEGLAGGPYNEQFF.

The chain carries TRBV30 and TRBJ1-2, with 9 bases fitting TRBD1. The CDR3 has 14 residues. J lost 7 bases, V lost 3 bases, and 9 bases had no gene match. Germline V CDR1 and CDR2: GTSNPN, SVGIG (reference sequence). The chain's CDR3 is CAWSRRDRVFGYTF. In DNA form, the CDR3 reads TGTGCCTGGAGCCGACGGGACAGGGTATTTGGCTACACCTTC.

This clone was found once. The chain couples TRBV15 to TRBJ1-1; D call uncertain. Germline CDR1 reads LNHNV; CDR2 reads YYDKDF (reference sequence). With 3 bases removed from V and 1 base from J, the gap between germline ends came to 12 bases. The CDR3 runs to 15 residues. The CDR3 DNA sequence: TGTGCCACCAGCAGTAGCAGGACTTCGAACACTGAAGCTTTCTTT. Amino acid sequence: CATSSSRTSNTEAFF.